These T cell receptor beta chains were read from a single sample in a study of cytomegalovirus exposure and HLA in healthy donors. The assay was immunoSEQ multiplex PCR, and TCRdb's table has in-frame clones only and misses some. This table has roughly 130,000 clones, 89% appearing once. Sequenced: PBMCs. The receptors stem from a woman younger than 35 in good health and CMV-seropositive. The CDR3 runs from the conserved cysteine through the conserved F or W. A D gene is named only where the DNA matches it firmly. Clone size, where shown, is once, few, many, or a class for clones that have expanded.

CDR3 DNA: TGTGCCAGCAGCGTACCGCGGGGGGGCCGCTACAATGAGCAGTTCTTC; CDR3 protein: CASSVPRGGRYNEQFF; clone size: .; J gene: TRBJ2-1; D gene: TRBD2; V gene: TRBV5-4
CDR3 DNA: TGTGCCAGCAGTTTACAGGACACCTACGAGCAGTACTTC; CDR3 protein: CASSLQDTYEQYF; clone size: .; J gene: TRBJ2-7; D gene: .; V gene: TRBV28
CDR3 DNA: TGTGCCAGCTCACCACAGAGGGAAGGCTACACCTTC; CDR3 protein: CASSPQREGYTF; clone size: .; J gene: TRBJ1-2; D gene: .; V gene: TRBV18
CDR3 DNA: TGTGCCAGCAGCTTTAGACAGGGAAGGTCCTACGAGCAGTACTTC; CDR3 protein: CASSFRQGRSYEQYF; clone size: .; J gene: TRBJ2-7; D gene: TRBD1; V gene: TRBV7-2
CDR3 DNA: TGTGCCAGCAGTATCAACAGGGGATCCTACAATGAGCAGTTCTTC; CDR3 protein: CASSINRGSYNEQFF; clone size: .; J gene: TRBJ2-1; D gene: TRBD1; V gene: TRBV27
CDR3 DNA: TGTGCCAGCAGCCCGAGACAAGCCTCTGGAAACACCATATATTTT; CDR3 protein: CASSPRQASGNTIYF; clone size: .; J gene: TRBJ1-3; D gene: .; V gene: TRBV9
CDR3 DNA: TGTGCCAGCAGCGTAGATCCGGTGCAGGGGCTGTCTCAGGGCTACACCTTC; CDR3 protein: CASSVDPVQGLSQGYTF; clone size: .; J gene: TRBJ1-2; D gene: .; V gene: TRBV9
CDR3 DNA: TGTGCCAGCAGTTCAGGACAGGCCACTGAAGCTTTCTTT; CDR3 protein: CASSSGQATEAFF; clone size: .; J gene: TRBJ1-1; D gene: TRBD1; V gene: TRBV28
CDR3 DNA: TGCGCCAGCAGCTTGGTTGGGGGGGCAGATTCACCCCTCCACTTT; CDR3 protein: CASSLVGGADSPLHF; clone size: few; J gene: TRBJ1-6; D gene: .; V gene: TRBV5-1
CDR3 DNA: TGCGCCAGCAGCTTAGAGGGGGCCAATCAGCCCCAGCATTTT; CDR3 protein: CASSLEGANQPQHF; clone size: .; J gene: TRBJ1-5; D gene: TRBD1; V gene: TRBV5-1
CDR3 DNA: TGTGCCAGCAGCCAAGAGAAGACTTCGGGATACAATGAGCAGTTCTTC; CDR3 protein: CASSQEKTSGYNEQFF; clone size: once; J gene: TRBJ2-1; D gene: .; V gene: TRBV4-2
CDR3 DNA: TGCGCCAGCAGCCAAAGGGGAGGATTGACTGCTCATTACAATGAGCAGTTCTTC; CDR3 protein: CASSQRGGLTAHYNEQFF; clone size: .; J gene: TRBJ2-1; D gene: .; V gene: TRBV4-3
CDR3 DNA: TGTGCCAGCAGCTTTCCCACAGGGGAACGGGAGACCCAGTACTTC; CDR3 protein: CASSFPTGERETQYF; clone size: .; J gene: TRBJ2-5; D gene: TRBD1; V gene: TRBV5-6
CDR3 DNA: TGTGCCACCCGCCTACAGGGGGCAAGTGAAGCTTTCTTT; CDR3 protein: CATRLQGASEAFF; clone size: .; J gene: TRBJ1-1; D gene: TRBD1; V gene: TRBV10-3
CDR3 DNA: TGTGCCAACCCAAACTCGGACAGGGGTGACGGTCAGCCCCAGCATTTT; CDR3 protein: CANPNSDRGDGQPQHF; clone size: .; J gene: TRBJ1-5; D gene: .; V gene: TRBV21-1
CDR3 DNA: TGTGCCAGCAGTGAAGCAATAGCGGGGGGGCAAAATGAGCAGTTCTTC; CDR3 protein: CASSEAIAGGQNEQFF; clone size: .; J gene: TRBJ2-1; D gene: TRBD2; V gene: TRBV2
CDR3 DNA: TGTGCCAGCACCACGGGAGGCCCCTATAACTATGGCTACACCTTC; CDR3 protein: CASTTGGPYNYGYTF; clone size: .; J gene: TRBJ1-2; D gene: .; V gene: TRBV6-5
CDR3 DNA: TGTGCCACCAGCGGATTAGGGACAGGGGTCTCCTATAATTCACCCCTCCACTTT; CDR3 protein: CATSGLGTGVSYNSPLHF; clone size: .; J gene: TRBJ1-6; D gene: TRBD1; V gene: TRBV15
CDR3 DNA: TGCAGCGACCTGATACAGGGGGGGTATGGCTACACCTTC; CDR3 protein: CSDLIQGGYGYTF; clone size: .; J gene: TRBJ1-2; D gene: TRBD1; V gene: TRBV29-1
CDR3 DNA: TGCGCCAGCAGTAGGACAGGGGGCTCCTACGAGCAGTACTTC; CDR3 protein: CASSRTGGSYEQYF; clone size: .; J gene: TRBJ2-7; D gene: TRBD1; V gene: TRBV4-1
CDR3 DNA: TGCGCCAGCAGCCCCCGGACCCCCAGGGTGAATGAAAAACTGTTTTTT; CDR3 protein: CASSPRTPRVNEKLFF; clone size: .; J gene: TRBJ1-4; D gene: .; V gene: TRBV4-1
CDR3 DNA: TGTGCCAGCAGCGGCCAGGGGTCGGGGGGACGATTTAGAACCCAGTACTTC; CDR3 protein: CASSGQGSGGRFRTQYF; clone size: .; J gene: TRBJ2-5; D gene: .; V gene: TRBV5-4
CDR3 DNA: TGTGCCAGCAGTCCTCGGGACAGGGTCGGGTCGCCCCAGCATTTT; CDR3 protein: CASSPRDRVGSPQHF; clone size: .; J gene: TRBJ1-5; D gene: TRBD1; V gene: TRBV28
CDR3 DNA: TGTGCCAGCTCACCACCTGCAGGGGGCTTAAACACCGGGGAGCTGTTTTTT; CDR3 protein: CASSPPAGGLNTGELFF; clone size: .; J gene: TRBJ2-2; D gene: TRBD1; V gene: TRBV18
CDR3 DNA: TGTGCCAGCAGCCGACAGGGGGCAGAGACCCAGTACTTC; CDR3 protein: CASSRQGAETQYF; clone size: .; J gene: TRBJ2-5; D gene: TRBD1; V gene: TRBV5-5
CDR3 DNA: TGCGCCAGCAAAGGGGAGGTGCATGAGCAGTTCTTC; CDR3 protein: CASKGEVHEQFF; clone size: .; J gene: TRBJ2-1; D gene: .; V gene: TRBV5-1
CDR3 DNA: TGTGCCAGCAGTGAATTGGGCTCTAGCCTCTCCTTGCTGTTTTTT; CDR3 protein: CASSELGSSLSLLFF; clone size: .; J gene: TRBJ2-2; D gene: .; V gene: TRBV2
CDR3 DNA: TGTGCCAGCAGCTTGTACCCGGGACAGGGGTCCACTGAAGCTTTCTTT; CDR3 protein: CASSLYPGQGSTEAFF; clone size: .; J gene: TRBJ1-1; D gene: TRBD1; V gene: TRBV11-1
CDR3 DNA: TGCAGCGTTGAAGATGCGGAACTCCCGGAAGCTTTCTTT; CDR3 protein: CSVEDAELPEAFF; clone size: .; J gene: TRBJ1-1; D gene: .; V gene: TRBV29-1
CDR3 DNA: TGCGCCAGCAGCTTGACAGGGTCAGGAAACACCATATATTTT; CDR3 protein: CASSLTGSGNTIYF; clone size: .; J gene: TRBJ1-3; D gene: .; V gene: TRBV5-1
CDR3 DNA: TGTGCCACCAGCAGGGAACAGGGGTTTATGGGCTATGGCTACACCTTC; CDR3 protein: CATSREQGFMGYGYTF; clone size: .; J gene: TRBJ1-2; D gene: TRBD1; V gene: TRBV15
CDR3 DNA: TGTGCCACCAGCACCTACAGGGGGCAAGGCTACGAGCAGTACTTC; CDR3 protein: CATSTYRGQGYEQYF; clone size: .; J gene: TRBJ2-7; D gene: TRBD1; V gene: TRBV15
CDR3 DNA: TGCGCCCGCTGTCCGTTAGACTTCTATGGCTACACCTTC; CDR3 protein: CARCPLDFYGYTF; clone size: .; J gene: TRBJ1-2; D gene: .; V gene: TRBV5-1
CDR3 DNA: TGTGCCAGCAGCTTAGAAAGACAGGTAGCCTACGAGCAGTACTTC; CDR3 protein: CASSLERQVAYEQYF; clone size: .; J gene: TRBJ2-7; D gene: .; V gene: TRBV11-2
CDR3 DNA: TGTGCCAGTAGTATCAGAGGGGGCGCCGATAAACTGTTTTTT; CDR3 protein: CASSIRGGADKLFF; clone size: .; J gene: TRBJ1-4; D gene: TRBD1; V gene: TRBV19
CDR3 DNA: TGCGCCAGCAGCCAAGATCGCGACAGCCACACTGAAGCTTTCTTT; CDR3 protein: CASSQDRDSHTEAFF; clone size: .; J gene: TRBJ1-1; D gene: .; V gene: TRBV4-1
CDR3 DNA: TGCAGCGTTGGACAGGGTCGGAACACTGAAGCTTTCTTT; CDR3 protein: CSVGQGRNTEAFF; clone size: .; J gene: TRBJ1-1; D gene: TRBD1; V gene: TRBV29-1